Listed here are 17 T cell receptor beta chains from one sample, sequenced in a study of CD8 T cells in ankylosing spondylitis. TCRdb redid the calling of the 5' RACE reads with MiXCR, one entry per CDR3 protein. The data show 200,000 to 250,000 distinct CDR3 sequences, under 30% seen once. Sequencing input: blood, either unsorted or a sorted T cell fraction (not recorded which). The receptors derive from a male donor with ankylosing spondylitis or in good health (not recorded which).

This clonotype was observed many times. This chain uses TRBV2 with TRBJ2-1; possibly TRBD2 for D (5 bases). This CDR3 spans 14 amino acids. Germline CDR1 reads SNHLY; CDR2 reads FYNNEI. Trimming shortened V by 4 bases and J by 3 bases, and 10 bases separated the two germline ends. The CDR3 sequence: CASSVTRGYNEQFF. Written as DNA, the CDR3 is TGTGCCAGCAGTGTCACTAGAGGCTACAATGAGCAGTTCTTC.

This clonotype was detected many times. The chain links TRBV29-1 to TRBJ2-3; possible D gene TRBD2, 5 bases. V lost 7 bases and J lost 6, with 20 bases in between. Germline V gene sequence: CDR1 SQVTM, CDR2 ANQGSEA. The CDR3 is 14 residues long. CDR3 bases: TGCAGCGCCAGTCGGGGTACATCGGCGGATACGCAGTATTTT. Translating gives CSASRGTSADTQYF.

The chain employs TRBV29-1 and TRBJ2-3; 8 bases are a match to TRBD1. CDR3 length: 12 amino acids. Losses at the gene ends were 7 bases for V and 6 bases for J; bases not matched to a gene: 6. From germline, CDR1 is SQVTM and CDR2 ANQGSEA. DNA of the CDR3: TGCAGCGCCGGACAGGGCCTTGATACGCAGTATTTT. Residues: CSAGQGLDTQYF.

The chain has TRBV5-5 and TRBJ2-3, with 7 bases identical to TRBD1. This CDR3 comprises 15 residues. Losses at the gene ends were 5 bases for V and 6 bases for J; bases not matched to a gene: 12. Germline V lookup: CDR1 SGHKS, CDR2 YYEKEE (reference sequence). CDR3 in DNA: TGTGCCAGCAGTTACAGGGGTCTACCGGCGGATACGCAGTATTTT. Translated, it gives CASSYRGLPADTQYF.

This chain joins TRBV10-3 and TRBJ2-7, with 7 bases lining up with TRBD1. J was trimmed by 3 bases and V by 4 bases; bases with no gene match: 6. CDR1 and CDR2 (germline): ENHRY, SYGVKD. The CDR3 length is 14 residues. The CDR3 is CAISGPTGDYEQYF. The CDR3 DNA follows: TGTGCCATCAGTGGGCCCACAGGGGACTACGAGCAGTACTTC.

In this sample, this clonotype turned up many times. Here the CDR3 reads CSARDIGRENEKLFF. For the CDR3, the DNA is TGCAGTGCTAGAGATATTGGCAGAGAGAATGAAAAACTGTTTTTT. The rearrangement links TRBV20-1 to TRBJ1-4; D ambiguous. There are 15 residues in the CDR3. CDR1 is DFQATT and CDR2 is SNEGSKA in the germline V gene (reference sequence). V lost 0 bases to trimming and J lost 5 bases, with 13 bases between them.

The rearrangement uses TRBV3-1 and TRBJ2-5; 9 nucleotides match TRBD1. This CDR3 region has 15 residues. V lost 6 bases to trimming and J lost 5 bases; unmatched junction nucleotides: 10. Germline V gives CDR1 LGHDT, CDR2 YNNKEL (reference sequence). CDR3 region: CASSGTGGAGETQYF. The DNA for the CDR3 is TGTGCCAGCAGTGGTACAGGGGGCGCGGGGGAGACCCAGTACTTC.

This clonotype was detected ten times or more. The CDR3: CASSLGQSAAQSGAQYF. DNA for the CDR3: TGCGCCAGCAGCTTGGGGCAGTCAGCAGCGCAGTCGGGAGCCCAGTACTTC. The chain employs TRBV5-1 and TRBJ2-5, with D possibly being TRBD2 (6 bases). Germline lookup yields CDR1 SGHRS and CDR2 YFSETQ. The germline V and J ends were trimmed by 0 bases and 9 bases, with 24 bases remaining between them. This CDR3 spans 17 amino acids.

The rearrangement links TRBV6-5 to TRBJ2-6; 9 nucleotides line up with TRBD1. Trimming removed 4 bases from V and 2 bases from J; junction bases left unmatched: 3. Per germline, CDR1 MNHEY and CDR2 SVGAGI. The CDR3 runs 16 residues. The chain's CDR3 is CASSSDRGAGANVLTF. CDR3 DNA: TGTGCCAGCAGTTCGGACAGGGGAGCTGGGGCCAACGTCCTGACTTTC.

This clonotype was detected ten times or more. The V gene is TRBV4-1, the J gene TRBJ1-5, with 7 bases matching TRBD1. CDR1 and CDR2 from the germline V gene are MGHRA and YSYEKL. This CDR3 is built from 14 residues. J lost 3 bases, V lost 4 bases, and 3 bases had no gene match. The CDR3 is CASSLGQVNQPQHF. In DNA, the CDR3 is TGCGCCAGCAGCCTTGGACAGGTCAATCAGCCCCAGCATTTT.

This clonotype was found many times. The CDR3 nucleotides read TGCGCCAGCAGCCAAGAGGGCACGAACACCGGGGAGCTGTTTTTT. Translating gives CASSQEGTNTGELFF. The J gene is TRBJ2-2, the V gene TRBV4-3, with D unresolved. The CDR3 extends over 15 amino acids. Per the germline V gene, CDR1 is LGHNA and CDR2 is YSLEER. Trimming left V 0 bases short and J 0 bases short, with 5 bases between.

The chain employs TRBV12-3 or TRBV12-4 and TRBJ2-7; TRBD2 matches at 7 bases. The CDR3 covers 15 residues. Trimming took 6 bases from V and 3 from J; bases not matched to a gene: 11. The CDR3 reads CASSSSGGGFYEQYF. The CDR3 bases are TGTGCCAGCAGCTCCAGTGGGGGGGGTTTCTACGAGCAGTACTTC.

This clonotype occurred many times. CDR3 region: CASSFAETQYF. CDR3 sequence (DNA): TGTGCCAGCAGCTTCGCGGAGACCCAGTACTTC. V usage is TRBV7-9 and J usage is TRBJ2-5; no clear D gene. This CDR3 has 11 residues. V lost 3 bases to trimming and J lost 5 bases, with 4 bases between them. Germline CDR1 is SEHNR and CDR2 is FQNEAQ (reference sequence). Full variable domain (rest looked up from reference TRBV7-9 and TRBJ2-5): DTGVSQNPRHKITKRGQNVTFRCDPISEHNRLYWYRQTLGQGPEFLTYFQNEAQLEKSRLLSDRFSAERPKGSFSTLEIQRTEQGDSAMYLCASSFAETQYFGPGTRLLVL.

In its sample, this clonotype was seen many times. In nucleotides, the CDR3 is TGCGCCAGCAGCTTGAGTTCTAGCGGGAGGGAGCAGTACTTC. This sequence encodes CASSLSSSGREQYF. The chain links TRBV5-1 to TRBJ2-7, with 11 nucleotides matching TRBD2. Germline V gene sequence: CDR1 SGHRS, CDR2 YFSETQ. The CDR3 extends over 14 amino acids. The trim removed 1 base at V and 7 bases at J, leaving 4 bases unmatched.

This clonotype has ten or more counts. The chain is built from TRBV5-1 and TRBJ2-7; D is perhaps TRBD1 (6 bases). The V gene lost 4 bases and the J gene lost 1 base, with 9 bases spanning the gap. Germline V lookup: CDR1 SGHRS, CDR2 YFSETQ. The CDR3 runs to 13 residues. CDR3 protein: CASSTDRSYEQYF. The CDR3 DNA reads TGCGCCAGCAGCACCGACAGGTCCTACGAGCAGTACTTC. Looking up the rest from reference TRBV5-1 and TRBJ2-7 gives the full variable domain: KAGVTQTPRYLIKTRGQQVTLSCSPISGHRSVSWYQQTPGQGLQFLFEYFSETQRNKGNFPGRFSGRQFSNSRSEMNVSTLELGDSALYLCASSTDRSYEQYFGPGTRLTVT.

The J gene is TRBJ2-1, the V gene TRBV20-1; 11 positions agree with TRBD2. The CDR3 consists of 14 residues. V trimming: 6 bases; J trimming: 6 bases; junction bases outside the gene matches: 7. The germline V gene has CDR1 DFQATT and CDR2 SNEGSKA (reference sequence). The CDR3 DNA sequence: TGCAGTGCGGGCCTAGCGGGAGGCCCCAATGAGCAGTTCTTC. Translated: CSAGLAGGPNEQFF.

This clonotype has at least ten counts. The rearrangement links TRBV28 to TRBJ2-7, with D perhaps matching TRBD2 (6 bases). The CDR3 extends over 13 amino acids. Trimming shortened V by 7 bases and J by 6 bases, and 16 bases separated the two germline ends. Germline CDR1 reads MDHEN; CDR2 reads SYDVKM. DNA of the CDR3: TGTGCCAGCATAGCGGCCAAAAGGGGCGAGCAGTACTTC. It is translated as CASIAAKRGEQYF.